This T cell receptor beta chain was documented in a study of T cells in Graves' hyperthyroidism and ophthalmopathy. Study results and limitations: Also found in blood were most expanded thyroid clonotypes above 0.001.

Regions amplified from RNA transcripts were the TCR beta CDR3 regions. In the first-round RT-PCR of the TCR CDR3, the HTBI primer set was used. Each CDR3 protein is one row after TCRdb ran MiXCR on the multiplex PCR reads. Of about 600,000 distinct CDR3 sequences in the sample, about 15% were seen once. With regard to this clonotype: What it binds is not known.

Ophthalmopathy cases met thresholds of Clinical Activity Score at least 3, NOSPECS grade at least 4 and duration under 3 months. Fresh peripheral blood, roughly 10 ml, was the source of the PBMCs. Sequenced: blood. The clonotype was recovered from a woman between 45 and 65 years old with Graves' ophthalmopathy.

For the CDR3, the DNA is TGTGCCAGCAGCGCTACAGGTTACTCTGGAAACACCATATATTTT. Protein: CASSATGYSGNTIYF. This chain joins TRBV9 and TRBJ1-3; a weak D match, TRBD1 (5 bases). The CDR3 sequence is 15 residues long. V was cut by 3 bases and J by 0 bases, with 10 bases left in between. From germline, CDR1 is SGDLS and CDR2 YYNGEE.